The 10 T cell receptor beta chains below were found in one sample sequenced in a study of blood T cells in healthy people across ages. The second PCR ran about 6 to 12 cycles with a sample-barcoded 5' primer and J-beta primers. TCRdb reprocessed the 5' RACE reads with MiXCR, giving one entry per CDR3 protein. Among 1.5 million to 2 million distinct CDR3 sequences listed, roughly 28% were seen once. Sequences were obtained from blood. The receptors come from a woman aged 25 to 39 in good health.

This clonotype was recorded once. Written as DNA, the CDR3 is TGTGCCAGCAGCCCCCCCCGCCGGTTATCGGGGTTTTACGAGCAGTACTTC. The encoded protein is CASSPPRRLSGFYEQYF. This chain joins TRBV3-1 and TRBJ2-7; a weak D match, TRBD2 (5 bases). Germline V CDR1 and CDR2: LGHDT, YNNKEL (reference sequence). Trimming cost V 4 bases and J 4 bases, with 23 bases left between them. The CDR3 contains 17 residues.

Remarks on this clonotype: Being one base from a much bigger clone, this may be a read error. The CDR3 protein is CASSLSASGIYEQFF. The CDR3 region has the DNA TGCGCCAGCAGCTTGTCGGCTAGCGGGATATACGAGCAGTTCTTC. V is TRBV5-1 and J is TRBJ2-1, with 9 positions matching TRBD2. The V gene's germline CDR1 is SGHRS and CDR2 YFSETQ. CDR3 size: 15 residues. The V segment lost 1 base and the J segment 10 bases; nucleotides outside the gene matches: 9. The complete variable domain, with remaining parts taken from reference TRBV5-1 and TRBJ2-1, reads KAGVTQTPRYLIKTRGQQVTLSCSPISGHRSVSWYQQTPGQGLQFLFEYFSETQRNKGNFPGRFSGRQFSNSRSEMNVSTLELGDSALYLCASSLSASGIYEQFFGPGTRLTVL.

V and J are TRBV10-3 and TRBJ2-7; 13 bases align to TRBD2. Germline V gene sequence: CDR1 ENHRY, CDR2 SYGVKD. CDR3 size: 15 residues. J gave up 3 bases and V 7 bases, and 6 bases lay outside the gene matches. This CDR3 is CAIKSGLAGLYEQYF. CDR3 coding DNA: TGTGCCATCAAGTCGGGACTAGCGGGACTCTACGAGCAGTACTTC.

This clonotype showed up just a few times. The chain uses TRBV4-3 and TRBJ2-1, with D possibly matching TRBD2 (6 bases). Trimming took 3 bases from V and 7 from J, leaving 13 bases between them. Germline V CDR1 and CDR2: LGHNA, YSLEER. The CDR3 loop spans 14 amino acids. The CDR3 coding sequence is TGCGCCAGCAGCCACAGACTAGGGGTAAATGAGCAGTTCTTC. It codes for CASSHRLGVNEQFF.

This clonotype was seen a single time. At one of its ends the junction is not consistent with the germline gene, which may arise from a read error. The rearrangement uses TRBV20-1 and TRBJ1-1; D gene uncertain. Germline assignment: CDR1 DFQATT and CDR2 SNEGSKA (reference sequence). The CDR3 is 11 residues long. CDR3 bases: TGCATTGCTTCGACATACCAAGGAGCTTTCTTT. Its protein product is CIASTYQGAFF.

This chain uses TRBV7-2 with TRBJ2-4; 7 bases line up with TRBD1. The CDR3 totals 13 residues. V lost 5 bases and J lost 5; bases outside the gene matches: 3. Per the germline V gene, CDR1 is SGHTA and CDR2 is FQGNSA. For the CDR3, the DNA is TGTGCCAGCAGCCAGGGGACAGAAAACATTCAGTACTTC. Translation: CASSQGTENIQYF.

In this sample, this clonotype turned up a few times. The chain combines TRBV29-1 with TRBJ2-1; TRBD2 aligns across 13 bases. The trim removed 0 bases at V and 13 bases at J, leaving 9 bases unmatched. Germline V gives CDR1 SQVTM, CDR2 ANQGSEA. This CDR3 comprises 15 residues. This CDR3 is CSVEDTGTSGKGQFF. CDR3 coding DNA: TGCAGCGTTGAAGACACCGGGACTAGCGGGAAGGGCCAGTTCTTC.

There are a few counts of this clonotype. The V call is TRBV7-8, the J call TRBJ2-1, with 14 bases aligning to TRBD2. The germline V gene has CDR1 SGHVS and CDR2 FQNEAQ. V shed 5 bases and J 2 bases; nucleotides not matched to a gene: 5. The CDR3 is made up of 17 amino acids. The CDR3 protein is CASSARTSGRPYNEQFF. The CDR3 DNA reads TGTGCCAGCAGCGCCAGGACTAGCGGGAGGCCCTACAATGAGCAGTTCTTC.

This clonotype appeared a few times. V and J are TRBV4-1 and TRBJ2-7; 11 bases are a match to TRBD2. Trimming removed 1 base from V and 0 bases from J; junction bases left unmatched: 2. The CDR3 has 16 residues. Germline V lookup: CDR1 MGHRA, CDR2 YSYEKL. The CDR3 here is CASSQVTSGNSYEQYF. CDR3 DNA sequence: TGCGCCAGCAGCCAAGTGACTAGCGGGAACTCCTACGAGCAGTACTTC.

The sample holds a few counts of this clonotype. V is TRBV20-1 and J is TRBJ2-7, with TRBD2 matching 7 bases. CDR1 and CDR2 (germline): DFQATT, SNEGSKA (reference sequence). With 0 bases clipped from V and 2 bases from J, the junction kept 19 bases outside the gene matches. The CDR3 is made up of 19 amino acids. The CDR3, as DNA: TGCAGTGCTAGAGACCTTCTAGCGGAAGGACCTTCCAGCACCTACGAGCAGTACTTC. Its translation is CSARDLLAEGPSSTYEQYF.